The subject of this entry is one T cell receptor (beta chain). This sample's TCRbeta library carried unique molecular identifier barcodes. From the PCR reads, TCRdb called clonotypes with MiXCR, one entry per CDR3 protein. The sample yields over 550,000 distinct CDR3 sequences, more than 9% seen once. These data originate in a study of T-cell reconstitution after alpha-beta-depleted transplantation in children. Between the trimmed V and J ends, which lost 8 bases and 1 base, there was a span of 15 bases. This CDR3 contains 14 residues. The input for sequencing was PBMCs from the stem cell graft donor, taken from the stem cell graft. The TCR comes from a human donor who donated a stem cell graft to a child with acute myeloid leukemia. The chain employs TRBV12-3 or TRBV12-4 and TRBJ2-7, with unresolved D. CDR3 in amino acids: CASRRRRRSYEQYF. The DNA of the CDR3 is TGTGCCAGCCGGCGAAGGCGAAGGTCCTACGAGCAGTACTTC.